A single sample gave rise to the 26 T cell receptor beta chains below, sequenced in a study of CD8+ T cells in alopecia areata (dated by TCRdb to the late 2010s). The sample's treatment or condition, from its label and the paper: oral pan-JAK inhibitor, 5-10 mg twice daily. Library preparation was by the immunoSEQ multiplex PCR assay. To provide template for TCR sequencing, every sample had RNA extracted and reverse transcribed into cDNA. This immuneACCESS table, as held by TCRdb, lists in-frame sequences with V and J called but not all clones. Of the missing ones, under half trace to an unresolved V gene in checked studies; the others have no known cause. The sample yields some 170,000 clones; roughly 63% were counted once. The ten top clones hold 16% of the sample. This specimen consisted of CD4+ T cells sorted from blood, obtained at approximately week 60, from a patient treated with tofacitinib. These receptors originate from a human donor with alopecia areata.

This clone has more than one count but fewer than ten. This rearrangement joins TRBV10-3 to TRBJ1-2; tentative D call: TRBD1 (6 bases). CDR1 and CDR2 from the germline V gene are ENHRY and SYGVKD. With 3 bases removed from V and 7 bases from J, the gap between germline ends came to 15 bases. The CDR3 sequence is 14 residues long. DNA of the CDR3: TGTGCCATCAGTGATGCAGGGGTGGTTCGTGGCTACACCTTC. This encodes CAISDAGVVRGYTF.

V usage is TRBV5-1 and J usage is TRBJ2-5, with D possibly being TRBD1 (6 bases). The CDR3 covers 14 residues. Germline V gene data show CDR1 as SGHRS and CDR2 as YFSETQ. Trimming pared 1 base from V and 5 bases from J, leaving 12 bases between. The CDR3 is CASSLPGGRETQYF. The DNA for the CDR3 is TGCGCCAGCAGCTTGCCTGGGGGCCGGGAGACCCAGTACTTC.

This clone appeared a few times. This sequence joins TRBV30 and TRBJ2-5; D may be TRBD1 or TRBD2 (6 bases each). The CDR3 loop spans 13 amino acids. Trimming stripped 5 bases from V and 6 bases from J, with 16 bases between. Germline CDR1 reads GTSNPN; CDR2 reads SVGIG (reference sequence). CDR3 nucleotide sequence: TGTGCCTGGGAACTAGGGGGAGGACAGACCCAGTACTTC. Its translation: CAWELGGGQTQYF. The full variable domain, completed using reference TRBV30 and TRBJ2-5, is SQTIHQWPATLVQPVGSPLSLECTVEGTSNPNLYWYRQAAGRGLQLLFYSVGIGQISSEVPQNLSASRPQDRQFILSSKKLLLSDSGFYLCAWELGGGQTQYFGPGTRLLVL.

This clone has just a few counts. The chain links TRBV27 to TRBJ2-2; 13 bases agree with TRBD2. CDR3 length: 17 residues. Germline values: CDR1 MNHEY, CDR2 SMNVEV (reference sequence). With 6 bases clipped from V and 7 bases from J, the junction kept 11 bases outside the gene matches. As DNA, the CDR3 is TGTGCCAGCAGGCGACGACTAGCGGGGGGTCTGGGCGGGGAGCTGTTTTTT. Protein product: CASRRRLAGGLGGELFF.

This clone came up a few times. As DNA, the CDR3 is TGTGCCAGCAGCTTGGGGGTCGGAGGAGAGACCCAGTACTTC. Its translation is CASSLGVGGETQYF. The chain couples TRBV5-5 to TRBJ2-5; tentatively, D is TRBD2 (5 bases). V dropped 0 bases and J dropped 4 bases, with 10 bases sitting between them. The CDR3 totals 14 residues. Germline CDR1 reads SGHKS; CDR2 reads YYEKEE (reference sequence).

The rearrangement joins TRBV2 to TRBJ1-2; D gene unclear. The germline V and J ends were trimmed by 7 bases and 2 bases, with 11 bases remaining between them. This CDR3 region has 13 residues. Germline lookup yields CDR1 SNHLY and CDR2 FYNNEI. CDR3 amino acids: CASTQSRNYGYTF. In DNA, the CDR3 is TGTGCCAGCACCCAATCACGAAACTATGGCTACACCTTC.

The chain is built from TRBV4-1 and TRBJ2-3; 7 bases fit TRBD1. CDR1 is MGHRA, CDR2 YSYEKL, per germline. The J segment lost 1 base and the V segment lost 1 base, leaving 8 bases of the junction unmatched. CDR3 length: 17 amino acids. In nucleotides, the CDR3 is TGCGCCAGCAGCCAAGCACCAGGGGGTAGGGGCACAGATACGCAGTATTTT. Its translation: CASSQAPGGRGTDTQYF.

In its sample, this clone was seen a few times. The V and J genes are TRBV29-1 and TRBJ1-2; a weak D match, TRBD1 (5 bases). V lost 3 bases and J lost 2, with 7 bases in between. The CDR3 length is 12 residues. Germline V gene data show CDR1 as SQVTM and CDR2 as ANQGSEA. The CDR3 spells CSVEGLNYGYTF. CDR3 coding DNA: TGCAGCGTTGAGGGGCTAAACTATGGCTACACCTTC.

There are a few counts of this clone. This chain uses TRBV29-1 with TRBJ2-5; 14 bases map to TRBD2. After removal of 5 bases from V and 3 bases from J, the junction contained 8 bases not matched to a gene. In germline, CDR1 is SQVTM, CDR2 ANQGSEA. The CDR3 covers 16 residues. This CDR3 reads CSVIGLAGGIEETQYF. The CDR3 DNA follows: TGCAGCGTTATCGGACTAGCGGGGGGAATAGAAGAGACCCAGTACTTC.

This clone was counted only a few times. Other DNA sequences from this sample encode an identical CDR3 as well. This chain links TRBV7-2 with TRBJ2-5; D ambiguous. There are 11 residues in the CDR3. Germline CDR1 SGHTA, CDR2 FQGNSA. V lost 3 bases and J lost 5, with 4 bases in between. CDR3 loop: CASSFRETQYF. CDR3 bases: TGTGCCAGCAGCTTCAGGGAGACCCAGTACTTC.

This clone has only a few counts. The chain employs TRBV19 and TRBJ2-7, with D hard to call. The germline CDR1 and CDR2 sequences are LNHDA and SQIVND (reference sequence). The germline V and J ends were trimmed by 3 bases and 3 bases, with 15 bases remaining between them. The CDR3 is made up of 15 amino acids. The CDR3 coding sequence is TGTGCCAGTAGTATTGGGCAGAACTTTAACTACGAGCAGTACTTC. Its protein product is CASSIGQNFNYEQYF.

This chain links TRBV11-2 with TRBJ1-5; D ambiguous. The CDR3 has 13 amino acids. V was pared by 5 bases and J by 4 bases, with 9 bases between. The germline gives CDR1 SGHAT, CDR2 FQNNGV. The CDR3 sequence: CASSIQLNQPQHF. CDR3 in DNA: TGTGCCAGCAGCATACAGCTAAATCAGCCCCAGCATTTT.

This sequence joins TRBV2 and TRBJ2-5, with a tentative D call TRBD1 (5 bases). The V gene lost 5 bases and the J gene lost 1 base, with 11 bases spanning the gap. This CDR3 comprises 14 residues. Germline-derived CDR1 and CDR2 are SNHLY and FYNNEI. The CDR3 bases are TGTGCCAGCAGTCGAGACAGATCCCAAGAGACCCAGTACTTC. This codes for CASSRDRSQETQYF.

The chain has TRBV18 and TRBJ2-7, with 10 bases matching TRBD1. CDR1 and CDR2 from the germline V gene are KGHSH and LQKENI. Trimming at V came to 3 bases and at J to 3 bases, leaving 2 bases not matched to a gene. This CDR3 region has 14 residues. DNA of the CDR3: TGTGCCAGCTCACCTCGGGACAGGGGCTACGAGCAGTACTTC. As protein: CASSPRDRGYEQYF.

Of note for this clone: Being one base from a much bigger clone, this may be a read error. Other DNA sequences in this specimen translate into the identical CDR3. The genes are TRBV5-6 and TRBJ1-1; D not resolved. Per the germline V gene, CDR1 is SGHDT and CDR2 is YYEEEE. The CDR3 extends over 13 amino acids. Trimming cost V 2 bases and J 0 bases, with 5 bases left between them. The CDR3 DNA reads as TGTGCCAGCAGCTTTACAGTGAACACTGAAGCTTTCTTT. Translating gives CASSFTVNTEAFF.

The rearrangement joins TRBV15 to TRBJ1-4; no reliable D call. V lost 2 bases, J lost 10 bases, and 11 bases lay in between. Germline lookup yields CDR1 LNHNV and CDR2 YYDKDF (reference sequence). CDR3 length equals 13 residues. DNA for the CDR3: TGTGCCACCAGCAGACCTACCGCTGGAAAACTGTTTTTT. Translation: CATSRPTAGKLFF.

The CDR3 spells CASSPLEQTNEKLFF. In DNA, the CDR3 is TGTGCCAGCAGCCCCTTAGAGCAGACTAATGAAAAACTGTTTTTT. J is TRBJ1-4 and V is TRBV7-6; D gene uncertain. The CDR3 runs 15 residues. Germline CDR1 is SGHVS and CDR2 is FNYEAQ. V lost 5 bases and J lost 2, with 12 bases in between. Based on the CDR3 plus reference TRBV7-6 and TRBJ1-4, the full variable domain is GAGVSQSPRYKVTKRGQDVALRCDPISGHVSLYWYRQALGQGPEFLTYFNYEAQQDKSGLPNDRFSAERPEGSISTLTIQRTEQRDSAMYRCASSPLEQTNEKLFFGSGTQLSVL.

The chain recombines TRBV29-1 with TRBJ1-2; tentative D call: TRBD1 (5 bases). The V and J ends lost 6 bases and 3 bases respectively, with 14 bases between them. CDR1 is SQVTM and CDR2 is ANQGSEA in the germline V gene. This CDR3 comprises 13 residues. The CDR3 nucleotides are TGCAGCGTCGACCTCCGGGGGTACTATGGCTACACCTTC. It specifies CSVDLRGYYGYTF. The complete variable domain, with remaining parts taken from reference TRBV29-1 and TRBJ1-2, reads SAVISQKPSRDICQRGTSLTIQCQVDSQVTMMFWYRQQPGQSLTLIATANQGSEATYESGFVIDKFPISRPNLTFSTLTVSNMSPEDSSIYLCSVDLRGYYGYTFGSGTRLTVV.

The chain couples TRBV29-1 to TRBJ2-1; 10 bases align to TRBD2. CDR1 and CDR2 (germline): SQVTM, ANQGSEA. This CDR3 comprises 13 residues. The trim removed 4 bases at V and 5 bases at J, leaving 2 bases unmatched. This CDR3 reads CSVGSGGNNEQFF. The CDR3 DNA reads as TGCAGCGTTGGTAGCGGGGGGAACAATGAGCAGTTCTTC.

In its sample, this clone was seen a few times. CDR3 sequence reads: CASSLSIGREAFF. CDR3 in DNA: TGCGCCAGCAGCCTATCCATTGGGCGAGAAGCTTTCTTT. The chain employs TRBV5-1 and TRBJ1-1; the D is unclear. Trimming stripped 4 bases from V and 8 bases from J, with 15 bases between. The CDR3 is 13 amino acids. Looked up from germline, CDR1 is SGHRS and CDR2 is YFSETQ.

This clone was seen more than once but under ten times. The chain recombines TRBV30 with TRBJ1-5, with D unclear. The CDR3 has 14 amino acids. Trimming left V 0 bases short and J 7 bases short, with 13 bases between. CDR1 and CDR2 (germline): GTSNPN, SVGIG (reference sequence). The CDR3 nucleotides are TGTGCCTGGAGTGTAAACGGAGGAGAACAGCCCCAGCATTTT. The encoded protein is CAWSVNGGEQPQHF. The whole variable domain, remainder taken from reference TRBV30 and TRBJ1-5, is SQTIHQWPATLVQPVGSPLSLECTVEGTSNPNLYWYRQAAGRGLQLLFYSVGIGQISSEVPQNLSASRPQDRQFILSSKKLLLSDSGFYLCAWSVNGGEQPQHFGDGTRLSIL.

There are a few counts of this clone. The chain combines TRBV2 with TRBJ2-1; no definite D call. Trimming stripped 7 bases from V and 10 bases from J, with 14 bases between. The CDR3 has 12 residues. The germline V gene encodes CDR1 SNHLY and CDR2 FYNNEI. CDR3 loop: CASTTYKDEQFF. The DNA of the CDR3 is TGTGCCAGCACCACTTATAAGGACGAGCAGTTCTTC.

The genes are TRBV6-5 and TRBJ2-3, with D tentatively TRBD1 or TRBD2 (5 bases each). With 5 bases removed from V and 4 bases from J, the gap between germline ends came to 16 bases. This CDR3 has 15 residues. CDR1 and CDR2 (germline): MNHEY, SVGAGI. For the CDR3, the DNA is TGTGCCAGCAGTCCACAGGTCGTGGGGGCAGATACGCAGTATTTT. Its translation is CASSPQVVGADTQYF.

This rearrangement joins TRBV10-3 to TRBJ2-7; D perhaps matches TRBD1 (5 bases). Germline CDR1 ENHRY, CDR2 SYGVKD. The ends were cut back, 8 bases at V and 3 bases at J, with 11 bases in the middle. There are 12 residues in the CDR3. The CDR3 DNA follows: TGTGCCATCTCAGGGCAAGGCTACGAGCAGTACTTC. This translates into CAISGQGYEQYF.

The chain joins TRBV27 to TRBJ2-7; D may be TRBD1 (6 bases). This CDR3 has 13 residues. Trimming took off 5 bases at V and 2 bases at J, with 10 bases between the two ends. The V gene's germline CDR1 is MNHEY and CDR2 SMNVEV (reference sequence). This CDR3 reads CASSPGQPYEQYF. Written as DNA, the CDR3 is TGTGCCAGCAGTCCAGGACAGCCCTACGAGCAGTACTTC.

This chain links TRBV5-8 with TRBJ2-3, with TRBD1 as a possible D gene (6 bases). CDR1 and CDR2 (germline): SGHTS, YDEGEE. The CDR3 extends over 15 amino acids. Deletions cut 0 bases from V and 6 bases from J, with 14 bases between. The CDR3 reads CASSLAGATPDTQYF. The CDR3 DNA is TGTGCCAGCAGCTTGGCAGGGGCCACCCCCGATACGCAGTATTTT.